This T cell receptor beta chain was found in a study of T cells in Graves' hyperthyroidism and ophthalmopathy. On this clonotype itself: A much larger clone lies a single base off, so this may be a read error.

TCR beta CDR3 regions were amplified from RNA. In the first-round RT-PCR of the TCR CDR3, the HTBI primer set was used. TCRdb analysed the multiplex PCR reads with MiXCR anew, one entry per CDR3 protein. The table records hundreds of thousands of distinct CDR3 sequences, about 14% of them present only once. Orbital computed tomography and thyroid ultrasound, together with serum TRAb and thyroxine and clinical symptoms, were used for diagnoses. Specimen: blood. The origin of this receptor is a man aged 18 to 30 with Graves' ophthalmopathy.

This CDR3 reads CASSARDTTNYGYTF. The CDR3, as DNA: TGTGCCAGCAGTGCGCGGGACACGACAAACTATGGCTACACCTTC. The V and J genes are TRBV6-1 and TRBJ1-2, with D perhaps TRBD1 (6 bases). The germline CDR1 and CDR2 sequences are MNHNS and SASEGT. The CDR3 has 15 residues. The V and J ends lost 4 bases and 2 bases respectively, with 14 bases between them.